This T cell receptor (beta chain) was captured in a study of T cell repertoires in cytomegalovirus infection. TCRdb analysed the reads with MiXCR anew, one entry per CDR3 protein. The data hold about 920,000 distinct CDR3 sequences, with approximately 31% observed a single time. The table lists this clonotype with a few counts. Its antigen is undetermined. Germline lookup yields CDR1 WNHNN and CDR2 SYGVQD (reference sequence). CDR3 length equals 15 residues. Trimming removed 6 bases at V and 0 bases at J, with 15 bases between. This receptor was taken from a human donor in good health (CMV status not recorded). Some clones in this sample may be carry-over from other donors' samples. The input for sequencing was cultured CD8+ T cells from PBMCs, taken from culture after CMV antigen stimulation. V and J are TRBV10-1 and TRBJ2-7; TRBD1 is a possible D gene (6 bases). The CDR3 DNA follows: TGCGCCAGCAGCAGAGGAGGACAGAGCTCCTACGAGCAGTACTTC. Protein product: CASSRGGQSSYEQYF.